This TCR beta chain was documented in a study of blood T cell repertoires in COVID-19. Overall study: The origin of the acute and convalescent COVID-19 samples was the United States, Italy and Spain.

Germline assignment: CDR1 LNHDA and CDR2 SQIVND (reference sequence). The CDR3 loop spans 12 amino acids. V lost 8 bases to trimming and J lost 6 bases, with 13 bases between them. Original processing notes: Quantification of nucleated cells was approximated via reference gene primer amplification. The data were produced by immunoSEQ multiplex PCR, yet TCRdb's version contains in-frame clones alone and is incomplete. V and J calls and clone size are as listed in that table; D and trimming were resolved from the DNA. The profile shows around 190,000 clones, around 86% of them singletons. The sequenced material came from peripheral blood. The TCR comes from a man in his forties or fifties with active or convalescent COVID-19. The V call is TRBV19, the J call TRBJ1-1, with D perhaps TRBD1 (5 bases). The CDR3 loop reads CASGRVPAEAFF. The CDR3 nucleotides are TGTGCCAGTGGCAGGGTACCTGCTGAAGCTTTCTTT.